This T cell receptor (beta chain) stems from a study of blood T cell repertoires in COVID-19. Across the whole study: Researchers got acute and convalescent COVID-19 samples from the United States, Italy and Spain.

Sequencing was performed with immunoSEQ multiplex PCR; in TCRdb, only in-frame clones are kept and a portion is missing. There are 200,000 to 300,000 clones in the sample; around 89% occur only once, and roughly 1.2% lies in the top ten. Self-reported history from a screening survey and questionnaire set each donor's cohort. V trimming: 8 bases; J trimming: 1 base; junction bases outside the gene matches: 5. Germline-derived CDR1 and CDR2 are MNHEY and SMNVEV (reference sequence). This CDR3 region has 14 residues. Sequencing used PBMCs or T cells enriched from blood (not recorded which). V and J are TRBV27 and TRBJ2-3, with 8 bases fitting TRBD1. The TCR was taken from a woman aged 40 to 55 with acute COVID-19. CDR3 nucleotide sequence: TGTGCCAGCTCCGGGACAGGTGGCACAGATACGCAGTATTTT. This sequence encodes CASSGTGGTDTQYF.